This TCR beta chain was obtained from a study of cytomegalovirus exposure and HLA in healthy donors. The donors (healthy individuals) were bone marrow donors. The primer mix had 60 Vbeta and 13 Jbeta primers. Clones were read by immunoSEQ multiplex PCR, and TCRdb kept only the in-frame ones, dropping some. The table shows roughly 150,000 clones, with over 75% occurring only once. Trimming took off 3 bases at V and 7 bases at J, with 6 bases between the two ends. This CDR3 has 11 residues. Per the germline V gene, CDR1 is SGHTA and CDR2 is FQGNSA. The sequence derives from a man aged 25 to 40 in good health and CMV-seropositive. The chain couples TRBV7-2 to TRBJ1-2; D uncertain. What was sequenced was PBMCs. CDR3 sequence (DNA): TGTGCCAGCAGCTTCGCGGCTGGCTACACCTTC. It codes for CASSFAAGYTF.